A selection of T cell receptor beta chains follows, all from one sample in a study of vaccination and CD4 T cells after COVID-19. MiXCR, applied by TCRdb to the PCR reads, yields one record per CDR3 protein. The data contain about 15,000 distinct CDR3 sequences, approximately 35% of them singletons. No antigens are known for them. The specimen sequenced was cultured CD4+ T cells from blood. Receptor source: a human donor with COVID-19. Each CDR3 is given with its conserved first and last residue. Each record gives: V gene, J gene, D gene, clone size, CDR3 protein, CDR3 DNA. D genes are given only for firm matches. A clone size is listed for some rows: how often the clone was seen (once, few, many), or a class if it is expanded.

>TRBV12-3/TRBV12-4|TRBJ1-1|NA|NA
CVSSFPTPENTEAFF
TGTGTCAGCAGTTTCCCCACCCCTGAGAACACTGAAGCTTTCTTT
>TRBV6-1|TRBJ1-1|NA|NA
CASPQGQNTEAFF
TGTGCCAGCCCACAGGGACAGAACACTGAAGCTTTCTTT
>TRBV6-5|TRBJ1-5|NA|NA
CASSFDRSDQPQHF
TGTGCCAGCAGTTTTGACCGGTCGGATCAGCCCCAGCATTTT
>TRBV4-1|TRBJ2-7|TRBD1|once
CASSFRQGAGYEQYF
TGCGCCAGCAGCTTCCGACAGGGGGCAGGGTACGAGCAGTACTTC
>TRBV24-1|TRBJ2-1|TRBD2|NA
CATSDKNLFERGIYNEQFF
TGTGCCACCAGTGACAAAAATCTCTTTGAGCGGGGGATCTACAATGAGCAGTTCTTC
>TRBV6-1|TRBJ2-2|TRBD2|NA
CASSSWASGWDTGELFF
TGTGCCAGCAGCTCTTGGGCTAGCGGGTGGGACACCGGGGAGCTGTTTTTT
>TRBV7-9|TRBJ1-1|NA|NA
CASSFPPSGAFF
TGTGCCAGCAGCTTCCCCCCTAGCGGGGCTTTCTTT
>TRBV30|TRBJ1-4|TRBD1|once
CAWRTTGATNEKLFF
TGTGCCTGGAGAACCACAGGGGCAACTAATGAAAAACTGTTTTTT
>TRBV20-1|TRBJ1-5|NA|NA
CSARSHGAGKEGNQPQHF
TGCAGTGCTAGATCTCACGGTGCAGGGAAAGAAGGCAATCAGCCCCAGCATTTT
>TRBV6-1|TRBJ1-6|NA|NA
CASTIVPGQSLHF
TGTGCCAGCACCATAGTCCCAGGACAGTCCCTCCACTTT
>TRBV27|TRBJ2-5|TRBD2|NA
CASSDGRGAFETQYF
TGTGCCAGCAGCGACGGGCGGGGGGCTTTTGAGACCCAGTACTTC
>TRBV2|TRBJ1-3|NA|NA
CASSEGRGNTIYF
TGTGCCAGCAGTGAAGGCCGAGGAAACACCATATATTTT
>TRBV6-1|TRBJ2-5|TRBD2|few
CAGRLAGETQYF
TGTGCCGGCCGGCTAGCGGGAGAGACCCAGTACTTC
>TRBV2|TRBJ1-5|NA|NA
CASREESNQPQHF
TGTGCCAGCAGGGAGGAAAGCAATCAGCCCCAGCATTTT
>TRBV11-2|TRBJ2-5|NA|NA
CASSLGGTPVQETQYF
TGTGCCAGCAGCTTGGGTGGGACTCCGGTCCAAGAGACCCAGTACTTC
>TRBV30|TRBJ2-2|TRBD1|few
CAWRSRGSSTGELFF
TGTGCCTGGAGGAGCAGGGGGTCGAGCACCGGGGAGCTGTTTTTT
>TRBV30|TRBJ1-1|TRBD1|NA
CAWSVRGTGLAEAFF
TGTGCCTGGAGTGTACGGGGGACAGGGCTCGCTGAAGCTTTCTTT
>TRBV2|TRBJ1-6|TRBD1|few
CASSLRDRDSPLHF
TGTGCCAGCAGTCTTCGGGACAGGGATTCACCCCTCCACTTT
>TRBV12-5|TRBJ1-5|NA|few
CASGSRTVNQPQHF
TGTGCTAGTGGTTCCAGGACGGTTAATCAGCCCCAGCATTTT
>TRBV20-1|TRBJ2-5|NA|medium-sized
CSGKGGAGRETQYF
TGCAGTGGCAAAGGGGGAGCGGGAAGAGAGACCCAGTACTTC
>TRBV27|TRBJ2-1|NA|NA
CASILGTPRSEQFF
TGTGCCAGCATCCTCGGGACTCCCAGAAGTGAGCAGTTCTTC
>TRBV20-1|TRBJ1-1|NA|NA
CSARLGQPTSNTEAFF
TGCAGTGCCCGCCTTGGACAGCCCACTTCCAACACTGAAGCTTTCTTT
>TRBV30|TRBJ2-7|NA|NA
CAWRQGSYEQYF
TGTGCCTGGAGACAGGGTAGTTACGAGCAGTACTTC
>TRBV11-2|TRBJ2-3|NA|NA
CASSLLWGHTDTQYF
TGTGCCAGCAGCTTACTGTGGGGCCACACAGATACGCAGTATTTT
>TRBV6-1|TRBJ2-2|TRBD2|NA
CASSLAVANTGELFF
TGTGCCAGCAGTCTAGCGGTTGCGAACACCGGGGAGCTGTTTTTT
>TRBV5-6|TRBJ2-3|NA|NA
CASSLKDTQYF
TGTGCCAGCAGCCTCAAAGATACGCAGTATTTT
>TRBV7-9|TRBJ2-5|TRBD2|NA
CASSLGFSGGTQETQYF
TGTGCCAGCAGCTTAGGGTTTAGCGGGGGGACCCAAGAGACCCAGTACTTC
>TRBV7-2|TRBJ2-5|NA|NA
CASSFKSPQETQYF
TGTGCCAGCAGCTTTAAAAGCCCCCAAGAGACCCAGTACTTC
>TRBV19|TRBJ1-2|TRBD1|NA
CASLTGAHGYTF
TGTGCCAGTCTGACAGGGGCCCATGGCTACACCTTC
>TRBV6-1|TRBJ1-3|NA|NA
CASRPDSAGNTIHF
TGTGCCAGCAGGCCGGACAGTGCTGGAAACACCATACATTTT
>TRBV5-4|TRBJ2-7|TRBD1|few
CASSNRDRGYEQYF
TGTGCCAGCAGCAACCGGGACAGGGGTTACGAGCAGTACTTC
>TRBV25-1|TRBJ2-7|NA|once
CASRGGAIYEQYF
TGTGCCAGCAGAGGGGGGGCTATCTACGAGCAGTACTTC
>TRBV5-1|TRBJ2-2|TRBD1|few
CASNSGTGSNGELFF
TGCGCCAGCAACTCCGGGACAGGGAGTAACGGGGAGCTGTTTTTT